The next 30 T cell receptor beta chains were all read from a single sample in a study of blood T cell repertoires in COVID-19. Profiling relied on immunoSEQ multiplex PCR, and the TCRdb table lists in-frame clones only, not all of them. The sample lists around 150,000 clones; roughly 80% were seen once. The sequenced material came from PBMCs or T cells enriched from blood (not recorded which). Receptors were obtained from a woman aged 60-75 years who had recovered from COVID-19.

The V gene is TRBV5-1, the J gene TRBJ1-1; 11 bases fit TRBD1. Germline V gene sequence: CDR1 SGHRS, CDR2 YFSETQ. CDR3 size: 16 residues. J gave up 0 bases and V 4 bases, and 5 bases lay outside the gene matches. CDR3: CASSPGQGGLNTEAFF. The CDR3 DNA sequence: TGCGCCAGCAGCCCGGGACAGGGGGGACTGAACACTGAAGCTTTCTTT.

J is TRBJ1-4 and V is TRBV25-1; D might be TRBD1 (5 bases). Germline V gives CDR1 MGHDK, CDR2 SYGVNS. The CDR3 is 15 residues long. The V end was cut by 4 bases, the J end by 0 bases, with 9 bases between. This chain's CDR3 is CASSGQTATNEKLFF. The CDR3 bases are TGTGCCAGCAGTGGGCAGACAGCAACTAATGAAAAACTGTTTTTT.

The J gene is TRBJ1-1, the V gene TRBV2; 10 bases map to TRBD1. Trimming at V came to 1 base and at J to 7 bases, leaving 6 bases not matched to a gene. CDR3 length: 15 residues. CDR1 is SNHLY, CDR2 FYNNEI, per germline. CDR3 bases: TGTGCCAGCAGTGAAGTGGACAGGGGGGTACGTGAAGCTTTCTTT. Residues: CASSEVDRGVREAFF.

The chain uses TRBV18 and TRBJ2-7; D is possibly TRBD2 (6 bases). Per the germline V gene, CDR1 is KGHSH and CDR2 is LQKENI. V was cut by 6 bases and J by 3 bases, with 18 bases left in between. The CDR3 sequence is 15 residues long. Here the CDR3 reads CASSPYRDSLYEQYF. The CDR3 DNA is TGTGCCAGCTCGCCCTACCGGGACTCCCTCTACGAGCAGTACTTC.

V and J are TRBV10-1 and TRBJ2-3; D is unclear. Trimming removed 5 bases from V and 4 bases from J, with 10 bases in between. Germline V gene sequence: CDR1 WNHNN, CDR2 SYGVQD (reference sequence). The CDR3 has 13 residues. The CDR3 sequence: CASSRNRADTQYF. The CDR3 region has the DNA TGCGCCAGCAGTCGCAACCGGGCAGATACGCAGTATTTT.

The V and J genes are TRBV19 and TRBJ1-1; D gene unclear. The CDR3 runs 14 residues. Deletions cut 5 bases from V and 5 bases from J, with 15 bases between. CDR1 and CDR2 from the germline V gene are LNHDA and SQIVND (reference sequence). The CDR3 is CASSFTGGLTEAFF. The CDR3 DNA reads as TGTGCCAGTAGTTTCACGGGTGGTTTGACTGAAGCTTTCTTT.

The J gene is TRBJ1-6, the V gene TRBV19, with D possibly TRBD1 on 6 matching bases. The CDR3 sequence is 18 residues long. The V gene's germline CDR1 is LNHDA and CDR2 SQIVND (reference sequence). V lost 3 bases, J lost 1 base, and 16 bases lay in between. CDR3 loop: CASSIRPGTSSYNSPLHF. The CDR3 DNA sequence: TGTGCCAGTAGTATTCGTCCCGGGACATCGTCCTATAATTCACCCCTCCACTTT.

The rearrangement uses TRBV18 and TRBJ1-3; TRBD1 matches at 8 bases. This CDR3 contains 15 residues. CDR1 KGHSH and CDR2 LQKENI come from the germline V gene. The V segment lost 4 bases and the J segment 0 bases; nucleotides outside the gene matches: 2. The CDR3 loop reads CASSRTGGSGNTIYF. CDR3 DNA sequence: TGTGCCAGCTCACGTACAGGGGGCTCTGGAAACACCATATATTTT.

The chain uses TRBV5-1 and TRBJ2-3; 8 nucleotides line up with TRBD2. This CDR3 has 17 amino acids. Per the germline V gene, CDR1 is SGHRS and CDR2 is YFSETQ. The V and J ends lost 0 bases and 5 bases, in that order; junction bases with no gene match: 11. The CDR3 region has the DNA TGCGCCAGCAGCTTGGCGGGGACTAGGTCTCTAATAGATACGCAGTATTTT. Encoded protein: CASSLAGTRSLIDTQYF.

The chain carries TRBV27 and TRBJ1-6, with a possible D match to TRBD1 (6 bases). V shed 5 bases and J shed 4 bases, with 15 bases lying between them. In germline, CDR1 is MNHEY, CDR2 SMNVEV (reference sequence). The CDR3 covers 16 residues. CDR3 in amino acids: CASSPTKGQYNSPLHF. CDR3 bases: TGTGCCAGCAGTCCCACCAAGGGACAATATAATTCACCCCTCCACTTT.

This chain joins TRBV9 and TRBJ1-5, with D tentatively TRBD1 (5 bases). Trimming removed 3 bases at V and 1 base at J, with 8 bases between. Germline CDR1 is SGDLS and CDR2 is YYNGEE. This CDR3 spans 14 amino acids. The CDR3 sequence is CASSAGISNQPQHF. The CDR3 DNA is TGTGCCAGCAGCGCAGGGATCAGCAATCAGCCCCAGCATTTT.

The chain links TRBV19 to TRBJ2-7; D gene ambiguous. The V and J ends lost 3 bases and 0 bases respectively, with 6 bases between them. Germline V lookup: CDR1 LNHDA, CDR2 SQIVND (reference sequence). The CDR3 runs 13 residues. CDR3 in amino acids: CASSMAGSYEQYF. The CDR3 region has the DNA TGTGCCAGTAGTATGGCAGGCTCCTACGAGCAGTACTTC.

The chain links TRBV18 to TRBJ1-5; 8 positions match TRBD1. Germline V gene data show CDR1 as KGHSH and CDR2 as LQKENI. The J segment lost 3 bases and the V segment lost 3 bases, leaving 4 bases of the junction unmatched. The CDR3 covers 15 residues. CDR3 amino acids: CASSPSGGNNQPQHF. The CDR3 DNA reads as TGTGCCAGCTCACCTTCAGGGGGCAACAATCAGCCCCAGCATTTT.

This rearrangement joins TRBV4-1 to TRBJ2-3; 9 bases fit TRBD2. The CDR3 runs to 17 residues. CDR1 and CDR2 from the germline V gene are MGHRA and YSYEKL. After removal of 0 bases from V and 2 bases from J, the junction contained 6 bases not matched to a gene. The CDR3 is CASSQDQAGGSTDTQYF. CDR3 DNA: TGCGCCAGCAGCCAAGATCAAGCGGGGGGATCCACAGATACGCAGTATTTT.

With respect to this clone: Other DNA sequences within the sample encode an identical CDR3. The chain uses TRBV5-5 and TRBJ1-2; D might be TRBD1 (6 bases). The germline V gene has CDR1 SGHKS and CDR2 YYEKEE (reference sequence). This CDR3 is built from 14 residues. Deletions cut 2 bases from V and 2 bases from J, with 10 bases between. CDR3 sequence (DNA): TGTGCCAGCAGCTTCCAGGGGAGCAACTATGGCTACACCTTC. Translation gives CASSFQGSNYGYTF.

The sample holds many counts of this clone. The genes are TRBV27 and TRBJ1-4; 8 bases line up with TRBD1. In germline, CDR1 is MNHEY, CDR2 SMNVEV (reference sequence). The CDR3 length is 15 residues. The V segment lost 6 bases and the J segment 2 bases; nucleotides outside the gene matches: 5. CDR3 region: CASRKTGETNEKLFF. The CDR3, as DNA: TGTGCCAGCAGGAAGACAGGGGAGACTAATGAAAAACTGTTTTTT.

This rearrangement joins TRBV27 to TRBJ2-7; D unclear. This CDR3 is built from 14 residues. The germline V and J ends were trimmed by 1 base and 0 bases, with 7 bases remaining between them. The germline V gene has CDR1 MNHEY and CDR2 SMNVEV (reference sequence). CDR3 coding DNA: TGTGCCAGCAGTTTATTCTCTACCTCCTACGAGCAGTACTTC. It translates to CASSLFSTSYEQYF.

This clone was found a few times. The rearrangement links TRBV3-1 (or the pseudogene TRBV3-2) to TRBJ2-1, with 7 nucleotides matching TRBD1. Per the germline V gene, CDR1 is LGHDT and CDR2 is YNNKEL (reference sequence). CDR3 size: 13 residues. With V trimmed by 5 bases and J by 4 bases, 2 bases remained unmatched. Written as DNA, the CDR3 is TGTGCCAGCAGCAAGGACAGGTACAATGAGCAGTTCTTC. It specifies CASSKDRYNEQFF.

The chain has TRBV10-1 and TRBJ2-1; 8 bases align to TRBD2. CDR1 and CDR2 (germline): WNHNN, SYGVQD (reference sequence). Losses at the gene ends were 3 bases for V and 8 bases for J; bases not matched to a gene: 6. This CDR3 spans 14 amino acids. CDR3 in amino acids: CASSDPGLADEQFF. The CDR3 DNA follows: TGCGCCAGCAGTGACCCTGGACTAGCCGATGAGCAGTTCTTC.

The rearrangement joins TRBV5-1 to TRBJ1-4; TRBD1 matches at 9 bases. The CDR3 extends over 14 amino acids. Trimming took 4 bases from V and 5 from J; bases not matched to a gene: 3. The V gene's germline CDR1 is SGHRS and CDR2 YFSETQ. Here the CDR3 DNA reads TGCGCCAGCAGCCCCGGGACAGGGAATGAAAAACTGTTTTTT. The encoded protein is CASSPGTGNEKLFF.

The V gene is TRBV5-1, the J gene TRBJ2-5, with D perhaps matching TRBD2 (5 bases). CDR3 length: 15 residues. With 0 bases removed from V and 4 bases from J, the gap between germline ends came to 13 bases. Looked up from germline, CDR1 is SGHRS and CDR2 is YFSETQ. The CDR3 DNA is TGCGCCAGCAGCTTGGTGAGCGGACCGGGAGAGACCCAGTACTTC. The encoded protein is CASSLVSGPGETQYF.

On this clone: Distinct nucleotide sequences in the sample also encode this CDR3. The chain links TRBV5-1 to TRBJ1-1, with TRBD1 matching 7 bases. This CDR3 is 14 amino acids long. Germline V gives CDR1 SGHRS, CDR2 YFSETQ. Trimming cost V 0 bases and J 4 bases; bases outside gene matches: 3. CDR3 bases: TGCGCCAGCAGCTTGGGTCAGGGGGGCACTGAAGCTTTCTTT. Protein: CASSLGQGGTEAFF. The full variable domain, rest sourced from reference TRBV5-1 and TRBJ1-1, is KAGVTQTPRYLIKTRGQQVTLSCSPISGHRSVSWYQQTPGQGLQFLFEYFSETQRNKGNFPGRFSGRQFSNSRSEMNVSTLELGDSALYLCASSLGQGGTEAFFGQGTRLTVV.

The chain couples TRBV18 to TRBJ1-5, with TRBD1 identical over 7 bases. From germline, CDR1 is KGHSH and CDR2 LQKENI. CDR3 length: 14 amino acids. V shed 5 bases and J 5 bases; nucleotides not matched to a gene: 6. In DNA form, the CDR3 reads TGTGCCAGCTCAAAACAGGGGCCCGATCAGCCCCAGCATTTT. Protein product: CASSKQGPDQPQHF.

J is TRBJ1-3 and V is TRBV4-2, with D tentatively TRBD1 (6 bases). Trimming cost V 0 bases and J 1 base, with 10 bases left between them. CDR1 LGHNA and CDR2 YNFKEQ come from the germline V gene. The CDR3 runs to 16 residues. As DNA, the CDR3 is TGTGCCAGCAGCCAAGAAACAGGGTTTTCTGGAAACACCATATATTTT. Translated, it gives CASSQETGFSGNTIYF.

The chain couples TRBV12-5 to TRBJ2-3, with a tentative D call TRBD1 (6 bases). V was trimmed by 11 bases and J by 4 bases, leaving 19 bases between them. Per the germline V gene, CDR1 is LGHNT and CDR2 is FRNRAP. The CDR3 length is 14 residues. CDR3 sequence reads: CASGTGFSADTQYF. DNA of the CDR3: TGTGCTTCCGGAACAGGGTTTTCCGCAGATACGCAGTATTTT.

The chain uses TRBV7-9 and TRBJ2-7; 7 bases align to TRBD1. The CDR3 runs to 15 residues. Germline CDR1 and CDR2: SEHNR and FQNEAQ (reference sequence). Trimming removed 2 bases from V and 5 bases from J; junction bases left unmatched: 9. The CDR3 DNA follows: TGTGCCAGCAGCTTAACGACAGGGCAGGGCAACGAGCAGTACTTC. Its translation is CASSLTTGQGNEQYF.

The chain couples TRBV30 to TRBJ1-1, with D unclear. CDR1 and CDR2 from the germline V gene are GTSNPN and SVGIG (reference sequence). The V and J ends lost 5 bases and 8 bases respectively, with 18 bases between them. The CDR3 sequence is 13 residues long. This CDR3 reads CAWVPPPSFEAFF. In DNA form, the CDR3 reads TGTGCCTGGGTTCCTCCCCCCAGTTTCGAAGCTTTCTTT.

This chain connects TRBV9 to TRBJ2-3; a weak D match, TRBD1 (6 bases). Deletions cut 0 bases from V and 2 bases from J, with 13 bases between. From germline, CDR1 is SGDLS and CDR2 YYNGEE. The CDR3 has 16 amino acids. CDR3 residues: CASSVDVGATTDTQYF. For the CDR3, the DNA is TGTGCCAGCAGCGTAGATGTGGGGGCGACCACAGATACGCAGTATTTT.

The chain links TRBV12-3 or TRBV12-4 to TRBJ2-7; D is undetermined. The CDR3 has 12 amino acids. V gave up 6 bases and J gave up 2 bases, with 8 bases separating them. The CDR3 sequence: CASSRVTYEQYF. In DNA form, the CDR3 reads TGTGCCAGCAGCCGTGTTACCTACGAGCAGTACTTC.

The gene calls are TRBV4-1 and TRBJ1-3; tentatively, D is TRBD1 (6 bases). CDR3 size: 14 residues. Trimming cost V 8 bases and J 0 bases, with 11 bases left between them. In germline, CDR1 is MGHRA, CDR2 YSYEKL. CDR3 in DNA: TGCGCCAGCGGCAGGACAGACTCTGGAAACACCATATATTTT. Translating it yields CASGRTDSGNTIYF.